This TCR beta chain was obtained from a study of graft-versus-host responses after intestinal transplantation. Overall study context: Transplants given to recipients were multivisceral, liver-intestinal, or isolated intestinal. Anti-thymocyte globulin was used for induction in all recipients, who then took tacrolimus and steroids for approximately 3 years.

Losses at the gene ends were 4 bases for V and 5 bases for J; bases not matched to a gene: 11. Germline lookup yields CDR1 SEHNR and CDR2 FQNEAQ (reference sequence). The CDR3 spans 16 residues. Responders that carried the CFSE label, approximately 200,000 of them, were plated with approximately 200,000 irradiated, violet-dye-labeled stimulator cells. Using immunoSEQ multiplex PCR, the repertoire was profiled, and TCRdb retains in-frame clones only, with some absent. The sample consists of roughly 20,000 clones, roughly two fifths of them appearing once. This receptor was obtained from a human patient who received an intestinal transplant. The chain carries TRBV7-9 and TRBJ2-5; 9 bases agree with TRBD2. Sample: alloreactive CD8+ T cells from a mixed lymphocyte reaction culture, taken before intestinal transplant. Specified subset: CFSE-low proliferating T cells sorted from approximately six-day pre-transplant mixed lymphocyte reaction (GvH or HvG direction). The CDR3 DNA reads TGTGCCAGCAGCTGGCGTTCTAGCGGGAACGGGGAGACCCAGTACTTC. Protein: CASSWRSSGNGETQYF.